This T cell receptor (beta chain) was documented in a study of blood T cell repertoires in COVID-19. At the level of the study: Sample material is recorded as cDNA or gDNA derived from T cells, B-cell-depleted T cells, or PBMCs.

Enrolled through a virtual design, the participants were between about 18 and 100 years of age and came from under 25 US areas. Participants were placed into cohorts based on the clinical history they reported. Authors' analysis steps: Cell counts per sample came from amplifying reference gene primers. TCRdb's copy holds only in-frame clones and misses some; the assay was immunoSEQ multiplex PCR. The V and J calls and clone size were taken over from that table, and D and trimming were inferred from the DNA. The sample has roughly 260,000 clones, under 95% seen once; the top ten hold less than 2.5%. The germline gives CDR1 KGHSH, CDR2 LQKENI. V lost 3 bases to trimming and J lost 8 bases, with 14 bases between them. The CDR3 totals 14 residues.

The TCR originated in a woman between 18 and 29 years old who had recovered from COVID-19. This chain joins TRBV18 and TRBJ2-1; D is possibly TRBD2 (7 bases). The sample was PBMCs or T cells enriched from blood (not recorded which). CDR3 protein: CASSPRLGGDEQFF. CDR3 coding DNA: TGTGCCAGCTCACCGCGTCTAGGGGGGGATGAGCAGTTCTTC. The full variable domain, rest sourced from reference TRBV18 and TRBJ2-1, is NAGVMQNPRHLVRRRGQEARLRCSPMKGHSHVYWYRQLPEEGLKFMVYLQKENIIDESGMPKERFSAEFPKEGPSILRIQQVVRGDSAAYFCASSPRLGGDEQFFGPGTRLTVL.